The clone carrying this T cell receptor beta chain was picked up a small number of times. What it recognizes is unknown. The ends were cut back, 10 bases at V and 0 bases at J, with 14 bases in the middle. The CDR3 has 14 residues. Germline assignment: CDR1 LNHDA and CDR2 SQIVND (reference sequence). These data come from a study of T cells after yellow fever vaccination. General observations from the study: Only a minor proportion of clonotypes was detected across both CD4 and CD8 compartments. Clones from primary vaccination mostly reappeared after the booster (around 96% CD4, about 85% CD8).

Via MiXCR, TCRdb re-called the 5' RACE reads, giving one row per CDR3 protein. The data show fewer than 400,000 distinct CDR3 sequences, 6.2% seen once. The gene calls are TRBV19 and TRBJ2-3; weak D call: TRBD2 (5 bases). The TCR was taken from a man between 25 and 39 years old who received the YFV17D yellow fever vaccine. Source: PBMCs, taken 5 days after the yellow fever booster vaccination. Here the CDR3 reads CAIGADGSTDTQYF. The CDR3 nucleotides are TGTGCCATCGGAGCGGACGGGAGCACAGATACGCAGTATTTT.